This T cell receptor beta chain is drawn from a study of blood T cell repertoires in COVID-19. Turning to the study itself: Nucleic acid was either cDNA or gDNA, and it came from T cells, B-cell-depleted T cells, or PBMCs.

How the authors handled the data: Amplification of reference gene primers provided the estimated nucleated cell counts. Here immunoSEQ multiplex PCR was the method, and the copy in TCRdb shows in-frame clones only, minus some. The V and J calls and the clone size are those of that table, but D and trimming were determined from the DNA. The sample includes more than 150,000 clones, 86% seen only once; the top ten take about 8.2%. Germline CDR1 MDHEN, CDR2 SYDVKM. CDR3 length: 14 residues. The V end was cut by 6 bases, the J end by 4 bases, with 15 bases between. The chain is built from TRBV28 and TRBJ1-2, with no clear D. The source of this sequence is a man aged 60-69 years with acute or convalescent COVID-19. What was sequenced was peripheral blood. The CDR3 coding sequence is TGTGCCAGCAGGCGGAGCGGGCCCATCTATGGCTACACCTTC. The encoded protein is CASRRSGPIYGYTF.